The following is a T cell receptor (beta chain) sequence with its context. This clone was seen just once. The antigen it recognizes is unknown. Within one base of it there is no much larger clone, and no base qualities were kept. The data originate from a study of T cell responses to AZD1222 COVID-19 vaccine (dated by TCRdb to the early 2020s). Regarding the research as a whole: A total of 230 to 250 trial participants underwent TCR sequencing, of whom about 210 received two doses of AZD1222 and 26 received two doses of the MenACWY control vaccine. Trial participants were enrolled by age into subgroups of 18-55, 56-69 and 70-plus years, and around 150, 28 and 57 TCR-sequenced participants, respectively, were included in these subgroups.

What the authors observed across the whole study: Because no day 14 peak-response samples were available, repertoires were characterized only after the peak T cell response. A significant rise in spike-specific TCR breadth and depth was observed after two AZD1222 doses relative to day 0 and relative to MenACWY recipients. Epitopes outside the regions mutated in the B.1.351 and B.1.1.7 variants were reportedly recognized by nearly half of the unique spike-specific TCRs. Participants were mostly white British and included more females than males, and it was suggested by the authors that clonal diversity may have been underestimated. In the small 56-69-year group, the increase in depth fell short of significance, most likely because of low power. Vaccine-associated CD4 TCRs spanned the whole spike protein, with dominant responses in regions 160-218 and 743-854. Conclusions about previously exposed vaccinees are limited, since just 5 to 7 AZD1222 recipients were seropositive for SARS-CoV-2 at baseline.

The sample's time point, from its label and the paper: about 28 days (+/-7) after the second vaccine dose. Because spike-specific TCR depth and breadth did not differ between the two schedules, AZD1222 recipients who got a second dose at roughly 4 weeks were pooled with those who got a second dose at roughly 12 weeks. Samples from vaccinated people were obtained from the UK trials COV001 and COV002, which included a single-blind randomized controlled phase 2/3 trial of AZD1222 (ChAdOx1 nCoV-19) in healthy adults. For TCRbeta chain sequencing, PBMC samples from trial participants were taken at day 0 and at day 28 after the second dose. The CDR3 regions of human TCRbeta chains were analyzed by immunosequencing. The original pipeline was this. Repertoire TCRs were checked for matches against a reference library of SARS-CoV-2-specific TCRs that had been generated using the MIRA antigen-specificity platform. Breadth meant the fraction of unique TCRs that were SARS-CoV-2-associated, whereas depth meant the fraction of total T cells that were SARS-CoV-2-associated. Using the MIRA data, each spike-specific TCR was assigned both to the spike region to which the TCR was reactive and to a CD4 or CD8 class. Log10-transformed breadth and depth values were compared by one-way ANOVA with Sidak's multiple comparisons tests. The immuneACCESS repertoire file appears here via TCRdb, limited to in-frame rearrangements. These files lack a portion of the clones; in checked studies, under half of the deficit traces to unresolved V genes, and the cause of the others is not known. The V and J calls and clone size were taken over from that table, and D and trimming were inferred from the DNA. This sample holds over 130,000 clones; roughly 92% were observed only once. The ten largest account for about 4% of the sample.

CDR1 and CDR2 were assigned from the germline V gene (reference sequence) as MNHEY and SMNVEV. V loses 3 bases at its end and J loses 7 bases; junction bases beyond the gene matches: 9. The CDR3 spans 15 residues, from the cysteine through the phenylalanine. Only the CDR3 part of the read is kept: 45 bases, read in frame from the first base. The sample in question was peripheral blood, obtained 28 days after the second AZD1222 dose. The sequence came from an adult who received the AZD1222 COVID-19 vaccine. This chain is built from TRBV27 and TRBJ1-1; 9 of the junction bases match TRBD1. CDR3 region: CASSLITGGRGEAFF. DNA sequence: TGTGCCAGCAGTTTGATCACAGGGGGCCGGGGTGAAGCTTTCTTT.